Following are 13 T cell receptor beta chains from one sample sequenced in a study of blood T cell repertoires in COVID-19. Some clones are missing from TCRdb's copy, which holds only in-frame ones; the method was immunoSEQ multiplex PCR. Of hundreds of thousands of clones listed, 80% to 90% are singletons. Sequencing was carried out using PBMCs or T cells enriched from blood (not recorded which). The receptors were gathered from a man aged 35 to 55 who had recovered from COVID-19.

The genes are TRBV28 and TRBJ2-3; 7 bases fit TRBD1. CDR1 and CDR2 (germline): MDHEN, SYDVKM. The length of the CDR3 is 13 residues. V gave up 6 bases and J gave up 6 bases; unmatched junction bases: 6. CDR3 loop: CASSKTGADTQYF. The CDR3 coding sequence is TGTGCCAGCAGCAAAACAGGGGCGGATACGCAGTATTTT.

The V and J genes are TRBV4-1 and TRBJ1-1; 7 bases are a match to TRBD1. V gave up 0 bases and J gave up 5 bases; unmatched junction bases: 9. Germline V gene lookup returns CDR1 MGHRA and CDR2 YSYEKL. CDR3 size: 16 residues. CDR3 region: CASSQDRGGARTEAFF. CDR3 DNA: TGCGCCAGCAGCCAAGATCGAGGGGGCGCGAGGACTGAAGCTTTCTTT.

The rearrangement joins TRBV11-3 to TRBJ2-2; D may be TRBD2 (6 bases). The CDR3 contains 15 residues. The germline V and J ends were trimmed by 5 bases and 4 bases, with 14 bases remaining between them. Germline assignment: CDR1 SGHNT and CDR2 YENEEA. The CDR3 loop reads CASSPFGGGTGELFF. CDR3 DNA: TGTGCCAGCAGCCCTTTTGGGGGAGGCACCGGGGAGCTGTTTTTT.

This clone has a single count. The chain links TRBV5-1 to TRBJ2-3; tentative D call: TRBD1 (6 bases). The CDR3 spans 15 residues. Looked up from germline, CDR1 is SGHRS and CDR2 is YFSETQ. V gave up 4 bases and J gave up 5 bases, with 17 bases separating them. The CDR3 DNA is TGCGCCAGCAGCGATGACAGGACCTCCGGAGATACGCAGTATTTT. Its translation: CASSDDRTSGDTQYF.

This clone was recorded once. The chain employs TRBV5-8 and TRBJ1-1, with D unclear. Deletions cut 4 bases from V and 3 bases from J, with 13 bases between. This CDR3 spans 14 amino acids. Per germline, CDR1 SGHTS and CDR2 YDEGEE. CDR3 coding DNA: TGTGCCAGCAGCCAGGTTGATCTCTACACTGAAGCTTTCTTT. It is translated as CASSQVDLYTEAFF.

This clone has ten or more counts. The chain is built from TRBV20-1 and TRBJ1-1; the D is unclear. The length of the CDR3 is 11 residues. Trimming took off 6 bases at V and 8 bases at J, with 13 bases between the two ends. The V gene's germline CDR1 is DFQATT and CDR2 SNEGSKA (reference sequence). For the CDR3, the DNA is TGCAGTGCCATTGACGGGAGGGAAGCTTTCTTT. Its translation: CSAIDGREAFF.

The V call is TRBV2, the J call TRBJ1-2; 12 positions agree with TRBD1. The CDR3 is 17 amino acids. V lost 1 base, J lost 3 bases, and 6 bases stayed unmatched. Germline V CDR1 and CDR2: SNHLY, FYNNEI. In DNA, the CDR3 is TGTGCCAGCAGTGAAGGCGGGACAGGGGGCTCCGACTATGGCTACACCTTC. It is translated as CASSEGGTGGSDYGYTF.

The rearrangement uses TRBV7-9 and TRBJ2-5; maybe TRBD1 (5 bases). V was pared by 6 bases and J by 4 bases, with 18 bases between. The germline CDR1 and CDR2 sequences are SEHNR and FQNEAQ (reference sequence). The CDR3 spans 15 residues. The DNA for the CDR3 is TGTGCCAGCAGTGTAAGGGTTCAGGGCGTAGAGACCCAGTACTTC. Translation: CASSVRVQGVETQYF.

This sequence joins TRBV9 and TRBJ1-3, with 7 nucleotides matching TRBD1. The CDR3 contains 17 residues. V trimming: 4 bases; J trimming: 0 bases; junction bases outside the gene matches: 10. Germline V gene data show CDR1 as SGDLS and CDR2 as YYNGEE. The CDR3 DNA sequence: TGTGCCAGCAGCATCCATCCGGGACAGAGCTCTGGAAACACCATATATTTT. Protein: CASSIHPGQSSGNTIYF.

This chain connects TRBV4-2 to TRBJ2-1; 9 nucleotides agree with TRBD1. Germline V CDR1 and CDR2: LGHNA, YNFKEQ. V lost 1 base and J lost 7; bases outside the gene matches: 2. This CDR3 has 14 residues. The CDR3 coding sequence is TGTGCCAGCAGCCAAGGGGACAGGGATAATGAGCAGTTCTTC. Encoded protein: CASSQGDRDNEQFF.

This chain links TRBV19 with TRBJ2-2; TRBD1 might be the D (9 bases). V was cut by 6 bases and J by 4 bases, with 27 bases left in between. The CDR3 covers 19 residues. In germline, CDR1 is LNHDA, CDR2 SQIVND (reference sequence). CDR3 bases: TGTGCCAGTAGCAGCGGGGGACAGGGCTATGTGTGGGGCACCGGGGAGCTGTTTTTT. It specifies CASSSGGQGYVWGTGELFF.

The chain's CDR3 is CASSLKAGGTDTQYF. Written as DNA, the CDR3 is TGTGCCAGCAGCTTGAAGGCAGGGGGCACAGATACGCAGTATTTT. The chain employs TRBV5-6 and TRBJ2-3; D is possibly TRBD1 (6 bases). The germline CDR1 and CDR2 sequences are SGHDT and YYEEEE. CDR3 length: 15 amino acids. V lost 1 base to trimming and J lost 1 base, with 10 bases between them.

The genes are TRBV27 and TRBJ2-3; TRBD1 is a possible D gene (6 bases). Per germline, CDR1 MNHEY and CDR2 SMNVEV (reference sequence). Trimming left V 6 bases short and J 4 bases short, with 17 bases between. The CDR3 spans 15 residues. In DNA, the CDR3 is TGTGCCAGCAGCGCTGCGATCAGGGGCTCAGATACGCAGTATTTT. This sequence encodes CASSAAIRGSDTQYF.